This TCR beta chain came from a study of T cells expressing NK-cell markers. Study background: Seven donors tested HCMV-seropositive and one tested seronegative among the eight sequenced. Whole-study results and caveats: Uncertainty persisted over the HCMV specificity of expanded NKG2C+ T cell clones.

Comment on this clonotype: Antigen: not known.

For each CDR3 protein, TCRdb gives one entry from its re-call of the 5' RACE reads, without DNA. The sample shows 440,000 or so distinct CDR3 sequences, and about 7.3% sits with its ten largest clones. The CDR3 runs to 17 residues. Germline CDR1 reads LGHNA; CDR2 reads YSLEER. The TCR was taken from a woman aged 18 to 69 in good health. The chain combines TRBV4-3 with TRBJ2-7; without DNA, the TCRdb call of TRBD1 cannot be checked. Sequenced input: blood T cells: a sorted CD56 or NKG2C T cell subset, CD4+ or CD8+ T cells, or bulk PBMC T cells (not recorded which). The CDR3 here is CASSQERNFGTAYEQYF.